The 15 T cell receptor beta chains reported below all come from one sample, sequenced in a study of T cells in localized non-small cell lung cancer. The protocol was immunoSEQ multiplex PCR, while the TCRdb copy is restricted to in-frame clones and leaves out a portion. Here the sample spans under 5,000 clones, about 31% being singletons. Here the sequenced sample was lung tumor tissue, taken before any cancer treatment. Receptors were obtained from an older male donor with stage III lung adenocarcinoma.

CDR3: CASVDRTSGNTIYF. The CDR3 region has the DNA TGTGCCAGTGTCGACAGGACCTCTGGAAACACCATATATTTT. This chain joins TRBV19 and TRBJ1-3; D possibly corresponds to TRBD1 (6 bases). CDR3 length: 14 amino acids. Between the trimmed V and J ends, which lost 8 bases and 0 bases, there was a span of 11 bases. Germline CDR1 reads LNHDA; CDR2 reads SQIVND (reference sequence).

V is TRBV19 and J is TRBJ2-1; weak D call: TRBD2 (6 bases). The V gene lost 7 bases and the J gene lost 5 bases, with 15 bases spanning the gap. Germline-derived CDR1 and CDR2 are LNHDA and SQIVND (reference sequence). The CDR3 is 14 residues long. CDR3 sequence: CASTPTAGNNEQFF. In DNA form, the CDR3 reads TGTGCCAGTACCCCGACCGCGGGAAACAATGAGCAGTTCTTC.

The gene calls are TRBV2 and TRBJ2-2; the match to TRBD2 covers 7 bases. Trimming took 3 bases from V and 8 from J; bases not matched to a gene: 9. CDR3 length equals 15 residues. Germline V gives CDR1 SNHLY, CDR2 FYNNEI. CDR3 in DNA: TGTGCCAGCAGTGATTTCGGGACTAAGCCGGGGGAGCTGTTTTTT. Translating it yields CASSDFGTKPGELFF.

This clone is labeled medium-sized. The gene calls are TRBV6-8 and TRBJ2-1, with 11 bases matching TRBD2. V lost 7 bases, J lost 0 bases, and 17 bases stayed unmatched. The germline gives CDR1 MNHGY, CDR2 SAAAGT. The CDR3 covers 20 residues. The CDR3 nucleotides are TGTGCCAGCAACCCTAAACTAGCGGGGGCCCCATCCTACTCCTACAATGAGCAGTTCTTC. It translates to CASNPKLAGAPSYSYNEQFF.

Only a few counts were recorded for this clone. The chain is built from TRBV9 and TRBJ1-6; no reliable D call. The CDR3 covers 13 residues. In germline, CDR1 is SGDLS, CDR2 YYNGEE. V was clipped by 7 bases and J by 8 bases, with 13 bases between them. Here the CDR3 reads CASAVSDYSPLHF. The DNA for the CDR3 is TGTGCCAGCGCCGTGTCTGATTATTCACCCCTCCACTTT.

The V gene is TRBV11-3, the J gene TRBJ2-1; D is undetermined. The germline CDR1 and CDR2 sequences are SGHNT and YENEEA. Trimming took off 1 base at V and 3 bases at J, with 10 bases between the two ends. The CDR3 runs to 15 residues. The CDR3 protein is CASSLGAVDYNEQFF. The CDR3 DNA is TGTGCCAGCAGCTTAGGGGCAGTGGACTACAATGAGCAGTTCTTC.

The chain joins TRBV19 to TRBJ2-2; D remains unclear. The germline V gene encodes CDR1 LNHDA and CDR2 SQIVND (reference sequence). The CDR3 has 15 amino acids. Trimming removed 7 bases from V and 1 base from J, with 13 bases in between. This CDR3 is CASKGRPLNTGELFF. The CDR3 DNA reads TGTGCCAGTAAAGGCCGGCCTTTGAACACCGGGGAGCTGTTTTTT.

The gene calls are TRBV30 and TRBJ2-1, with 9 nucleotides matching TRBD2. J gave up 4 bases and V 2 bases, and 9 bases lay outside the gene matches. This CDR3 spans 16 amino acids. In germline, CDR1 is GTSNPN, CDR2 SVGIG (reference sequence). CDR3 nucleotides: TGTGCCTGGAGTCTAACTCTAGCGGGGAAGTACAATGAGCAGTTCTTC. Residues: CAWSLTLAGKYNEQFF.

Relative to its sample, this clone is medium-sized (0.01 to 0.1%). The chain couples TRBV11-3 to TRBJ1-4; D is unclear. Germline values: CDR1 SGHNT, CDR2 YENEEA. Between the trimmed V and J ends, which lost 0 bases and 3 bases, there was a span of 11 bases. The CDR3 has 16 residues. This CDR3 reads CASSLEIRSSNEKLFF. The CDR3 DNA reads TGTGCCAGCAGCTTAGAAATCCGGTCTTCTAATGAAAAACTGTTTTTT. Together with reference TRBV11-3 and TRBJ1-4, the CDR3 gives the full variable domain: EAGVVQSPRYKIIEKKQPVAFWCNPISGHNTLYWYLQNLGQGPELLIRYENEEAVDDSQLPKDRFSAERLKGVDSTLKIQPAELGDSAVYLCASSLEIRSSNEKLFFGSGTQLSVL.

This sequence joins TRBV6-8 and TRBJ1-3, with 10 bases matching TRBD1. The CDR3 is 16 residues long. J gave up 2 bases and V 2 bases, and 3 bases lay outside the gene matches. Looked up from germline, CDR1 is MNHGY and CDR2 is SAAAGT. The CDR3 sequence is CASSYAGTGAGNTIYF. DNA for the CDR3: TGTGCCAGCAGTTACGCCGGGACAGGGGCTGGAAACACCATATATTTT.

By proportion, this clone is large. The J gene is TRBJ2-7, the V gene TRBV29-1; D unclear. V was shortened by 3 bases and J by 0 bases, with 6 bases between the two germline ends. The CDR3 covers 12 residues. Germline lookup yields CDR1 SQVTM and CDR2 ANQGSEA. The CDR3 spells CSVEADSYEQYF. CDR3 DNA sequence: TGCAGCGTTGAGGCGGACTCCTACGAGCAGTACTTC.

V gene TRBV11-3 combines with J gene TRBJ2-7, with D tentatively TRBD1 (6 bases). Trimming left V 3 bases short and J 4 bases short, with 16 bases between. Germline V gene sequence: CDR1 SGHNT, CDR2 YENEEA. This CDR3 contains 15 residues. The DNA of the CDR3 is TGTGCCAGCAGCTTGGAGCCCTCGAGGGGGTACGAGCAGTACTTC. Protein: CASSLEPSRGYEQYF.

The DNA of the CDR3 is TGTGCCAGCAGCTTCTGGGGGGGGGCCCCCGATGAGCAGTTCTTC. It yields the protein CASSFWGGAPDEQFF. The chain employs TRBV7-2 and TRBJ2-1; D is possibly TRBD2 (7 bases). Trimming pared 3 bases from V and 8 bases from J, leaving 17 bases between. Per the germline V gene, CDR1 is SGHTA and CDR2 is FQGNSA. The CDR3 consists of 15 residues.

This clone was counted only a few times. This sequence joins TRBV11-3 and TRBJ2-4; D is uncertain. The CDR3 length is 15 residues. Germline CDR1 is SGHNT and CDR2 is YENEEA. V was shortened by 3 bases and J by 4 bases, with 13 bases between the two germline ends. CDR3 protein: CASSFPMGPKNIQYF. CDR3 in DNA: TGTGCCAGCAGCTTTCCTATGGGTCCGAAAAACATTCAGTACTTC.

Worth noting for this clone: Its ends do not fully match the called genes, so a read error is possible. V is TRBV6-1 and J is TRBJ1-1; TRBD1 might be the D (6 bases). This CDR3 contains 13 residues. From germline, CDR1 is MNHNS and CDR2 SASEGT. DNA of the CDR3: TGTGCCATCAGTGAAGGGGGGGTACAAGAAGCTTTCTTT. Amino acid sequence: CAISEGGVQEAFF.